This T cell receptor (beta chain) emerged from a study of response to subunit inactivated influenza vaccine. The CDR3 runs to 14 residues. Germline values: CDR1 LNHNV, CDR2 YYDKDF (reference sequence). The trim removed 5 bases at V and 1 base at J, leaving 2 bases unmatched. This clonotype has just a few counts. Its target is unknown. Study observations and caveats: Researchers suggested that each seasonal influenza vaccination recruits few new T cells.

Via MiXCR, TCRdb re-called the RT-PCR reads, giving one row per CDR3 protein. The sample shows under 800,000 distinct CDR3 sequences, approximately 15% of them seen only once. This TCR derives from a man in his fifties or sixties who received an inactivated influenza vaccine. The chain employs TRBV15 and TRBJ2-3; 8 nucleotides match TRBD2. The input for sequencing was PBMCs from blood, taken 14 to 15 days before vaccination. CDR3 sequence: CATSLLAGTDTQYF. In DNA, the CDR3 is TGTGCCACCAGCCTACTAGCGGGCACAGATACGCAGTATTTT.